The sequence of this T cell receptor (beta chain) was determined in a study of sequential checkpoint blockade in melanoma. Study at large: Randomization was 1:1 between first-line nivolumab→ipilimumab and ipilimumab→nivolumab.

Here immunoSEQ multiplex PCR was the method, and the copy in TCRdb shows in-frame clones only, minus some. Counted here are approximately 22,000 clones, around 65% occurring once; the ten biggest clones make up 19%. This CDR3 contains 14 residues. Trimming removed 7 bases from V and 10 bases from J; junction bases left unmatched: 8. Germline V gives CDR1 SGHVS, CDR2 FQNEAQ. Documented treatment: randomized to nivolumab then ipilimumab (arm A) or the reverse (arm B). The chain joins TRBV7-8 to TRBJ2-3; 13 positions match TRBD2. This TCR was sampled from a human donor with melanoma. Sequences were derived from CD8+ T cells sorted from blood (inferred from file names), sampled from a patient given nivolumab and ipilimumab in sequence. CDR3 amino acids: CASTTSGGPISQYF. The CDR3 DNA reads as TGTGCCAGCACGACTAGCGGGGGGCCCATCTCGCAGTATTTT.